This T cell receptor beta chain is drawn from a study of T cells in tumors and immune-related adverse events (dated by TCRdb to the early 2020s). The treatment or condition label on this specimen signifies: nivolumab (PD-1 blockade) given before sampling. The DNeasy Blood and Tissue Kit was used to extract DNA from the formalin-fixed paraffin-embedded specimens. The CDR3 holds 14 amino acids from the cysteine to the phenylalanine. Kept here is only the CDR3 DNA, which spans 42 bases and is read in frame from base 1. The junction shows trimming of 4 bases on V and 0 bases on J, plus 4 bases between the germline ends. CDR1 and CDR2 are read off the germline V gene as MRHNA and SNTAGT. On this clone: Its recognized antigen is unknown. Per-base qualities were not stored, and no clone one base away is much larger.

Using the immunoSEQ assay, the TCR beta locus was amplified and sequenced, producing bulk TCR Vbeta CDR3 data. In the source study's methods: Non-productive CDR3s, sequences shorter than 7 amino acids, and those not starting with C or ending with F/W were excluded. Analysis was restricted to specimens with at least 1000 reads, and clonotypes were defined at the amino acid level. To compute clonality, Pielou's evenness was subtracted from 1. To equalize library sizes, abundance-weighted random subsampling with replacement was performed 100 times so that 95% confidence intervals could be reported. The Morisita overlap index was used to quantify repertoire overlap, and the top 40 clones in each specimen were examined for overlap with the irAE. In TCRdb, the immuneACCESS table is reduced to in-frame sequences with V and J assigned. These tables do not hold every clone; where another copy was compared, an unresolved V gene accounts for under half, and the others remain unexplained. V and J calls and clone size are as listed in that table; D and trimming were resolved from the DNA. Here the sample has tens of thousands of clones; 80% to 95% occur a single time. Jointly, the top ten make up 1.3% of the sample.

The input for sequencing was lymph node tissue, taken from a patient treated with anti-PD-1 therapy. This receptor was identified in a female donor with metastatic renal cell carcinoma. This sequence uses TRBV6-4 and TRBJ2-6, with the D gene call left open. CDR3 sequence: CASSARSGANVLTF. The nucleotide sequence reads as follows: TGTGCCAGCAGTGCACGCTCTGGGGCCAACGTCCTGACTTTC.